Given below is one T cell receptor (beta chain) in context. Germline-derived CDR1 and CDR2 are ENHRY and SYGVKD. CDR3 length: 13 residues. V lost 6 bases and J lost 6, with 15 bases in between. This entry is derived from a study of blood T cell repertoires in COVID-19. About the research overall: Sources were T cells, B-cell-depleted T cells, or PBMCs; the material itself was cDNA or gDNA.

Under the authors' procedure: Estimation of nucleated cell counts was performed using reference gene primer amplification. Measured with immunoSEQ multiplex PCR; TCRdb has only the in-frame clones, and not every one. V and J calls and clone size follow that table, whereas D and trimming were derived from the DNA. The top ten clones hold around 5.4% of a sample with 110,000 to 150,000 clones, around nine tenths of them seen once. The chain joins TRBV10-3 to TRBJ2-7; D is possibly TRBD1 (6 bases). The sequence was collected from a human donor in a cohort sampled during active COVID-19. The sample taken for sequencing was peripheral blood. CDR3 DNA: TGTGCCATCAGAATCAGGGGCCGGAGCGAGCAGTACTTC. It codes for CAIRIRGRSEQYF.